This TCR beta chain was retrieved from a study of cytomegalovirus exposure and HLA in healthy donors. General study points: The listing of fewer than 200 TCR beta chains classed them as cytomegalovirus-associated. Most likely, a cluster of highly shared sequence variants arose as a sequencing artifact. In a later analysis, a genetic analysis reported fewer productive-TCR N-insertions in an Asian-associated ancestry cluster than the cohort average.

The CDR3 has 15 amino acids. Germline-derived CDR1 and CDR2 are SGHAT and FQNNGV. The V end was cut by 1 base, the J end by 5 bases, with 15 bases between. This clone was picked up a small number of times. Antigen: not known. Both 60 Vbeta primers and 13 Jbeta primers went into the PCR. TCRdb keeps only in-frame clones here, not all; method: immunoSEQ multiplex PCR. Of roughly 130,000 clones listed, approximately 8.7% are singletons. The genes are TRBV11-2 and TRBJ2-7, with D tentatively TRBD1 (5 bases). Sequencing input: PBMCs. This TCR was sampled from a man between 40 and 49 years old in good health and CMV-seronegative. The CDR3 DNA is TGTGCCAGCAGCTTAGCGGGTTCAGGGAACCACGAGCAGTACTTC. It codes for CASSLAGSGNHEQYF.